This T cell receptor beta chain originates from a study of blood T cell repertoires in COVID-19. About the study: Samples representing acute and convalescent COVID-19 were sourced from the United States, Italy and Spain. T cells, B-cell-depleted T cells, or PBMCs provided the cDNA or gDNA that served as material.

Study processing details: Amplified reference gene primers provided the basis for estimating nucleated cell counts. Assay used: immunoSEQ multiplex PCR; TCRdb lists only in-frame clones, some missing. V, J and clone size reflect that table, while D and trimming were determined from the DNA. The data hold 400,000 to 550,000 clones, with roughly 91% observed a single time. V dropped 2 bases and J dropped 4 bases, with 15 bases sitting between them. CDR3 length equals 16 residues. CDR1 is MGHRA and CDR2 is YSYEKL in the germline V gene. The source material was peripheral blood. V is TRBV4-1 and J is TRBJ1-5; the D gene is possibly TRBD1 (6 bases). The sequence was collected from a woman in her thirties with acute or convalescent COVID-19. Here the CDR3 reads CASSQSQGKGNQPQHF. The DNA for the CDR3 is TGCGCCAGCAGCCAAAGTCAGGGGAAGGGGAATCAGCCCCAGCATTTT.